This T cell receptor beta chain was found in a study of control samples from healthy donors and cancer patients. Per germline, CDR1 MNHEY and CDR2 SMNVEV (reference sequence). Trimming at V came to 2 bases and at J to 4 bases, leaving 1 base not matched to a gene. The CDR3 spans 14 residues. Some clones are missing from TCRdb's copy, which holds only in-frame ones; the method was immunoSEQ multiplex PCR. This table has tens of thousands of clones, 65% to 85% appearing once. The sample was blood. The genes are TRBV27 and TRBJ2-7, with 11 nucleotides matching TRBD2. This sequence was found in a man between 60 and 75 years old in good health. The CDR3 here is CASSLLAGGYEQYF. DNA for the CDR3: TGTGCCAGCAGTTTACTAGCGGGGGGTTACGAGCAGTACTTC.